A selection of T cell receptor beta chains follows, all from one sample in a study of glioma-infiltrating T cells after dendritic cell vaccination. TCRdb's table, derived via immunoSEQ multiplex PCR, lists solely in-frame clones and lacks some. The sample lists about 92,000 clones; under 90% were seen once. This material consisted of blood, taken before dendritic cell vaccination. These receptors all come from a human donor with glioblastoma. Both conserved end residues are trimmed from each CDR3.

J: TRBJ1-2
V: TRBV7-8
CDR3: ASSLGQGAFGYT

J: TRBJ2-1
V: TRBV7-6
CDR3: ASSLSRRTSGRDYNEQF

J: TRBJ2-7
V: TRBV9
CDR3: ASSRSTGSYEQY

J: TRBJ1-5
V: TRBV19
CDR3: ASKWTGFYNQPQH

J: TRBJ1-4
V: TRBV2
CDR3: AVQGGRINEKLF

J: TRBJ2-7
V: TRBV19
CDR3: ASSIGRGYSYEQY

J: TRBJ2-7
V: TRBV5-4
CDR3: ASSGTSYEQY

J: TRBJ1-5
V: TRBV19
CDR3: ASSITGSGQPQH

J: TRBJ2-1
V: TRBV7-3
CDR3: ASSAGGEQF

J: TRBJ2-7
V: TRBV6-5
CDR3: ASSYSLISSSYEQY

J: TRBJ2-1
V: TRBV30
CDR3: AWSTGQGNDEQF

J: TRBJ2-5
V: TRBV6-5
CDR3: ASSPGGGRALAQY

J: TRBJ2-7
V: TRBV29-1
CDR3: SARGNEQY

J: TRBJ1-2
V: TRBV28
CDR3: ASSLSQGANYGYT

J: TRBJ2-7
V: TRBV19
CDR3: ASSTRTAYEQY

J: TRBJ2-1
V: TRBV5-4
CDR3: ASSFLAGGVNEQF

J: TRBJ2-1
V: TRBV11-2
CDR3: ASSSLSSVNEQF

J: TRBJ1-6
V: TRBV7-6
CDR3: ASSLQGIDNSPLH

J: TRBJ1-5
V: TRBV28
CDR3: ASKPGGTSNQPQH

J: TRBJ1-1
V: TRBV7-3
CDR3: ASSLTEGKTEAF

J: TRBJ2-1
V: TRBV2
CDR3: ASSEGQSSYNEQF

J: TRBJ2-7
V: TRBV18
CDR3: ASSPRGTSGSSYEQY

J: TRBJ2-7
V: TRBV27
CDR3: ASRRGTGGVYEQY

J: TRBJ2-5
V: TRBV29-1
CDR3: SVAWTQQETQY

J: TRBJ2-5
V: TRBV11-2
CDR3: ASSSPGGGYGAQY

J: TRBJ1-3
V: TRBV7-9
CDR3: ASSFDSSGNTIY

J: TRBJ1-2
V: TRBV7-9
CDR3: ASSPLDRGRPGYT

J: TRBJ1-5
V: TRBV7-2
CDR3: ASSLYSSNQPQH

J: TRBJ1-4
V: TRBV15
CDR3: ATNGGRNEKLF

J: TRBJ2-7
V: TRBV5-4
CDR3: ASSLAAGGLGEQY

J: TRBJ2-6
V: TRBV29-1
CDR3: SAIEAGSGANVLT

J: TRBJ2-5
V: TRBV11-2
CDR3: ASSRGGAAGETQY

J: TRBJ1-4
V: TRBV7-9
CDR3: ASSLAPATGSVEKLF

J: TRBJ2-7
V: TRBV6-7
CDR3: ASSYSIFRTVGVKVSYEQY

J: TRBJ2-4
V: TRBV11-2
CDR3: ASSLYGARNIQY

J: TRBJ2-5
V: TRBV7-9
CDR3: ASSSKETQY

J: TRBJ2-1
V: TRBV14
CDR3: ASSQERASSYNEQF

J: TRBJ1-1
V: TRBV9
CDR3: ASSVGTGNSEAF

J: TRBJ1-5
V: TRBV28
CDR3: ASSSRTGGGVWGNQPQH

J: TRBJ2-3
V: TRBV7-9
CDR3: ASSLGGPGDTQY

J: TRBJ1-1
V: TRBV9
CDR3: ASSFGQGNTEAF

J: TRBJ1-2
V: TRBV7-2
CDR3: ASSPDSGSPSYGYT

J: TRBJ2-5
V: TRBV7-3
CDR3: ASSSGDRGSQETQY

J: TRBJ1-2
V: TRBV7-3
CDR3: ASSLISTPGAGYT

J: TRBJ1-2
V: TRBV5-8
CDR3: ASSLVTGVGTGQDYT

J: TRBJ2-3
V: TRBV4-1
CDR3: ASSQRTSGGGDTQY

J: TRBJ2-7
V: TRBV2
CDR3: ASSGGTGERQY

J: TRBJ2-3
V: TRBV6-5
CDR3: ASSYPPGQGSDTQY

J: TRBJ2-7
V: TRBV27
CDR3: ASKLWAGREQY

J: TRBJ2-5
V: TRBV19
CDR3: ASSIVYGETQY

J: TRBJ2-7
V: TRBV9
CDR3: ASSAGSGSYEQY

J: TRBJ2-7
V: TRBV7-2
CDR3: ASSTRQGGIYEQY

J: TRBJ2-2
V: TRBV19
CDR3: ASSIDLSGRALGPTVVGELF

J: TRBJ2-6
V: TRBV28
CDR3: ASSLAGLAYASGANVLT

J: TRBJ1-5
V: TRBV6-4
CDR3: ASSDSTGGNQPQH

J: TRBJ2-2
V: TRBV7-3
CDR3: ASSNSGKTGELF

J: TRBJ1-2
V: TRBV28
CDR3: ASLRDNSFVGYT

J: TRBJ2-1
V: TRBV27
CDR3: ASSLGLGLDEQF

J: TRBJ2-7
V: TRBV2
CDR3: ASSRTSGGSSYEQY